This is a list of T cell receptor beta chains from one sample in a study of tumor-infiltrating lymphocytes in primary liver carcinoma. TCRdb called the multiplex PCR reads again in MiXCR, with one record for every CDR3 protein. Of 55,000 or so distinct CDR3 sequences detected, around 64% appear once; the ten largest clones hold around 50%. What was sequenced was liver tumor tissue from sampling region 2. The source is a man aged 40-50 years with primary liver carcinoma and hepatitis B virus infection. The CDR3 runs from the conserved cysteine through the conserved F or W. Fields, in order: V gene, J gene, clone size, D gene, CDR3 protein, CDR3 DNA. D genes are given only for firm matches. Part of the rows lack a size; the others show once, few, many or a class for expanded clones.

>TRBV4-3|TRBJ2-7|-|TRBD1
CASSLEGTAAYEQYF
TGCGCCAGCAGCCTCGAAGGGACAGCAGCTTACGAGCAGTACTTC
>TRBV28|TRBJ2-4|-|-
CASSQPDSIAKNLQYF
TGTGCCAGCAGTCAACCGGACAGTATAGCCAAAAACCTTCAGTACTTC
>TRBV20-1|TRBJ2-7|-|-
CSVRGPSGWYF
TGCAGTGTTAGAGGGCCGTCAGGATGGTACTTC
>TRBV5-5|TRBJ1-1|-|-
CASSFGGQWGMNIEAFF
TGTGCCAGCAGCTTTGGGGGGCAGTGGGGGATGAACATTGAAGCATTCTTT
>TRBV7-9|TRBJ2-1|once|TRBD2
CTSSLGRVTSCNEQFF
TGTACCAGCAGCTTAGGACGAGTGACTAGCTGCAATGAGCAGTTCTTC
>TRBV4-3|TRBJ1-4|-|-
CASNQDLAGGGFEKLFF
TGCGCCAGCAACCAAGACCTCGCGGGGGGCGGGTTCGAAAAACTGTTTTTT
>TRBV29-1|TRBJ2-3|-|TRBD2
CSVVGLAGRTDTRYF
TGCAGTGTTGTCGGCCTAGCGGGAAGAACAGATACACGGTATTTT
>TRBV30|TRBJ2-6|-|-
CAWSGIGSDTGANVLTF
TGTGCCTGGAGTGGGATAGGGAGTGACACTGGGGCCAACGTCCTGACTTTC
>TRBV29-1|TRBJ2-2|-|TRBD2
CSVGLASTGELFF
TGCAGCGTTGGACTAGCGAGCACCGGGGAGCTGTTTTTT
>TRBV10-3|TRBJ2-3|-|-
CAIRVAATVTQYF
TGTGCCATCAGGGTGGCGGCCACAGTTACGCAGTATTTT
>TRBV6-6|TRBJ2-3|-|TRBD2
CGSRYSGNTDAQYF
TGTGGCAGCAGATACAGCGGGAATACAGATGCGCAGTATTTT
>TRBV11-1|TRBJ2-4|-|TRBD2
CASSSPGTSGIKDIQYF
TGTGCCAGCAGCTCTCCCGGGACTAGCGGGATCAAAGACATTCAGTACTTC
>TRBV4-3|TRBJ2-1|-|TRBD1
CASSQIQGASDEQFF
TGCGCCAGCAGCCAAATTCAGGGGGCTAGCGATGAGCAGTTCTTC
>TRBV5-6|TRBJ2-7|-|TRBD2
CASSLGLSGGPHEQYF
TGTGCCAGCAGCTTAGGACTATCGGGAGGTCCCCACGAGCAGTACTTC
>TRBV2|TRBJ2-5|-|-
CASFNPTRPTQYF
TGTGCCAGCTTCAATCCGACCCGGCCTACCCAGTACTTC
>TRBV14|TRBJ2-3|once|-
CASSQEGYGLGGTDTQYF
TGTGCCAGCAGCCAGGAGGGCTACGGACTTGGCGGCACAGATACGCAGTATTTT
>TRBV28|TRBJ2-4|many|-
CASKGRGQYIQYF
TGTGCCAGCAAGGGCCGGGGGCAGTACATTCAGTACTTC
>TRBV11-2|TRBJ1-5|few|-
CASSLLGGLGQPQHF
TGTGCCAGCAGCTTACTTGGGGGCCTCGGGCAGCCCCAGCATTTT
>TRBV29-1|TRBJ2-1|few|TRBD2
CSVRVGGGYNEQFF
TGCAGCGTTCGGGTCGGGGGGGGTTACAATGAGCAGTTCTTC
>TRBV11-2|TRBJ2-1|-|-
CVNSPPGLVGIEQFF
TGTGTCAACAGTCCTCCGGGACTGGTAGGCATTGAGCAGTTCTTC
>TRBV29-1|TRBJ1-1|-|-
CSADAGWRMNTEAFF
TGCAGCGCTGATGCGGGGTGGAGAATGAACACTGAAGCTTTCTTT
>TRBV4-2|TRBJ1-6|-|-
CASREGGSPLHF
TGTGCCAGCAGGGAAGGAGGATCACCCCTCCACTTT
>TRBV20-1|TRBJ2-1|-|-
CSARVLGGEGSNKQFF
TGCAGTGCTAGAGTTCTCGGGGGAGAGGGGTCCAATAAGCAGTTCTTC
>TRBV4-1|TRBJ2-1|-|-
CASSPLGSNYSERFF
TGCGCCAGCAGCCCGCTCGGTAGCAACTACAGTGAGCGGTTCTTC
>TRBV28|TRBJ1-5|few|-
CASSSSIARERDEPQHF
TGTGCCAGCAGTTCGTCCATTGCCCGAGAGAGGGATGAGCCCCAGCATTTT
>TRBV11-2|TRBJ1-2|-|TRBD1
CASNPGQDYGYTF
TGTGCCAGCAACCCGGGACAGGACTATGGCTACACATTC
>TRBV6-6|TRBJ2-7|many|TRBD2
CASRTTSGSYEQYF
TGTGCCAGCAGAACGACTAGCGGCTCCTACGAGCAGTACTTC
>TRBV11-2|TRBJ2-2|-|-
CTSSLKSGGLTGELFF
TGTACCAGTAGCCTAAAAAGCGGTGGTCTGACCGGGGAGCTGTTTTTT
>TRBV11-3|TRBJ2-3|-|-
CASRLESGRTGTQYF
TGTGCCAGCAGATTAGAGTCCGGGCGCACAGGTACGCAGTACTTT
>TRBV30|TRBJ1-1|-|-
CAWKDGNIEAFF
TGTGCCTGGAAGGACGGTAACATTGAAGCTTTCTTT
>TRBV6-2/TRBV6-3|TRBJ1-5|-|-
CASSSPGVNQSQQF
TGTGCCAGCAGTTCTCCAGGGGTTAATCAGTCCCAGCAATTT
>TRBV7-9|TRBJ1-1|many|TRBD1
CASSQTGFVAFF
TGTGCCAGCAGCCAGACAGGGTTCGTTGCTTTCTTT
>TRBV11-2|TRBJ2-7|-|TRBD2
CASSRSGNRYGQYF
TGTGCCAGCAGCCGTAGCGGGAACCGTTACGGGCAGTACTTC
>TRBV10-2|TRBJ2-3|-|-
CACVADQTDMQYF
TGCGCCTGCGTAGCGGACCAAACAGATATGCAGTATTTT
>TRBV6-1|TRBJ2-2|-|-
CASSEWWWLAGELFF
TGTGCCAGCAGTGAATGGTGGTGGCTCGCCGGTGAGCTGTTTTTT
>TRBV12-3/TRBV12-4|TRBJ2-1|few|TRBD2
CASSKAGDRWTEQFF
TGTGCCAGCAGTAAGGCGGGGGACCGGTGGACTGAGCAGTTCTTC
>TRBV11-1|TRBJ2-7|many|TRBD1
CASSFGDSYEQYF
TGTGCCAGCAGCTTCGGGGACAGCTACGAGCAGTACTTC
>TRBV4-3|TRBJ2-7|-|TRBD2
CASSQERAGGYEQYF
TGCGCCAGCAGCCAAGAGCGAGCGGGAGGCTACGAGCAGTACTTC
>TRBV13|TRBJ2-1|-|-
CASSLINEQFF
TGTGCCAGCAGCTTAATAAATGAGCAGTTCTTC
>TRBV10-3|TRBJ1-6|-|-
CASQQPGPNSPIHF
TGTGCCAGCCAGCAACCAGGCCCCAATTCACCCATCCACTTT
>TRBV5-1|TRBJ1-2|-|-
CASSLAGGRDYGYTF
TGCGCCAGCAGCTTGGCCGGAGGAAGGGACTATGGCTACACCTTC
>TRBV7-9|TRBJ1-5|-|-
CASIISWGNQPQHF
TGTGCCAGCATCATCTCTTGGGGCAATCAGCCCCAGCATTTT
>TRBV11-2|TRBJ2-1|-|-
CASSLQREGLGEQFF
TGTGCCAGCAGCCTCCAGCGAGAGGGATTAGGTGAGCAGTTCTTC
>TRBV4-1|TRBJ1-5|-|-
CASSQAINQPQHF
TGCGCCAGCAGCCAAGCAATCAATCAGCCTCAGCATTTT
>TRBV6-1|TRBJ2-1|-|-
CASSEARLEGQFF
TGTGCTAGCAGTGAAGCGCGACTAGAGGGTCAGTTCTTC
>TRBV6-1|TRBJ1-3|-|-
CASSIQGRGRINTIYF
TGTGCCAGCAGTATCCAGGGGAGGGGGAGGATAAACACTATATATTTT
>TRBV29-1|TRBJ2-7|few|-
CSVGEVLEQYF
TGCAGTGTCGGAGAGGTACTCGAGCAGTACTTC
>TRBV5-1|TRBJ2-2|few|-
CASSFSPGDTGELFF
TGCGCCAGCAGCTTCTCTCCAGGGGACACCGGGGAGCTGTTTTTT